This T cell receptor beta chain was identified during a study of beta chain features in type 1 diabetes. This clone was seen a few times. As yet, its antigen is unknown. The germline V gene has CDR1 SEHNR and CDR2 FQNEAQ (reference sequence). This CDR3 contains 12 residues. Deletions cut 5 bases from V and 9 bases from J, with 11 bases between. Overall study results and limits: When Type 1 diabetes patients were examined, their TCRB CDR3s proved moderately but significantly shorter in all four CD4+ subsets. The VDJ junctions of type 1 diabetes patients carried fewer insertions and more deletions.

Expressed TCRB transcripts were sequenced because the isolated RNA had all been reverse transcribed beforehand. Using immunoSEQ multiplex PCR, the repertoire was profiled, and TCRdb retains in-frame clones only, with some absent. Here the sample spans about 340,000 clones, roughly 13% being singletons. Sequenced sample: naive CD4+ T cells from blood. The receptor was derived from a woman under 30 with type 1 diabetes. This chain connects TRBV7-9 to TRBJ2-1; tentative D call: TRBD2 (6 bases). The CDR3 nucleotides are TGTGCCAGCAGCGCCCTGGGGGGTGAGCAGTTCTTC. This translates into CASSALGGEQFF.